This T cell receptor beta chain was captured by sequencing in a study of beta chain features in type 1 diabetes. Turning to the study itself: Some 110 million sorted cells were examined across all samples. Study-wide results and limits: All four CD4+ subsets of Type 1 diabetes patients contained TCRB CDR3s that were moderately but significantly shorter.

CDR3 length: 13 residues. V gave up 6 bases and J gave up 8 bases; unmatched junction bases: 9. Germline values: CDR1 MNHEY, CDR2 SMNVEV (reference sequence). The collection from each donor was one heparinised blood draw averaging roughly 100 mL. TCRB transcripts that were expressed got sequenced, as all of the isolated RNA had been reverse transcribed. Repertoires were generated with immunoSEQ multiplex PCR, while TCRdb's copy carries only in-frame clones and drops some. The sample contains some 290,000 clones, roughly 24% of which appear only once. With respect to this clone: Its matching antigen is unknown.

The receptor was isolated from a young woman with type 1 diabetes. J is TRBJ1-2 and V is TRBV27, with TRBD1 matching over 7 bases. The sample comprised naive CD4+ T cells from blood. CDR3 sequence (DNA): TGTGCCAGCAGCCTACAGGGGAGCGGAGGCTACACCTTC. Translating it yields CASSLQGSGGYTF.